This entry is about one TCR beta chain. This sample is part of a study of PD-1 blockade in classical Hodgkin lymphoma. Sequencing used immunoSEQ multiplex PCR; TCRdb keeps in-frame clones, though not all of them. The sample has roughly 11,000 clones, 85% seen once; the top ten hold around 30%. There was relapse after autologous stem cell transplantation in every patient, and there was variation in brentuximab vedotin exposure. Between the trimmed V and J ends, which lost 3 bases and 7 bases, there was a span of 8 bases. Germline lookup yields CDR1 GTSNPN and CDR2 SVGIG (reference sequence). The CDR3 is 11 amino acids.

This rearrangement joins TRBV30 to TRBJ2-3; no definite D call. The clonotype comes from a human donor with classical Hodgkin lymphoma. The sequencing here drew on peripheral blood mononuclear cells (PBMCs), taken at baseline. The chain's CDR3 is CAWSGEYTQYF. In DNA, the CDR3 is TGTGCCTGGAGCGGAGAGTATACGCAGTATTTT.